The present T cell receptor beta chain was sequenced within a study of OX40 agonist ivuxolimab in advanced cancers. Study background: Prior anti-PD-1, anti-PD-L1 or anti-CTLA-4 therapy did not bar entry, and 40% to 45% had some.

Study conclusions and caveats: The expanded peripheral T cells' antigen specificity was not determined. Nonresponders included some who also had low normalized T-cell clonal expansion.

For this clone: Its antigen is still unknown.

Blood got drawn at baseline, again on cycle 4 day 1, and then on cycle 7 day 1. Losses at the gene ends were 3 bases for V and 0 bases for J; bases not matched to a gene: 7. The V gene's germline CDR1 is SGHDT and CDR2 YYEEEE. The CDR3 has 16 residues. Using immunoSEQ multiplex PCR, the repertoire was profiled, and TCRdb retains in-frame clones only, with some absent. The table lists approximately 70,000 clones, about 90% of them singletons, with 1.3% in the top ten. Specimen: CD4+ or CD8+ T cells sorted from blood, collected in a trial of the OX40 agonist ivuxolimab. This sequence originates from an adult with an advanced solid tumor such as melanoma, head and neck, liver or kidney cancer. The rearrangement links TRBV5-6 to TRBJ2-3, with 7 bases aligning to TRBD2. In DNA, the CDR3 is TGTGCCAGCAGCTCTCAAACTAGCGATAGCACAGATACGCAGTATTTT. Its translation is CASSSQTSDSTDTQYF.